The 14 T cell receptor beta chains given below trace back to one sample, sequenced in a study of blood T cells in healthy people across ages. A J-beta primer mix and a sample-barcoded 5' primer were used in a second PCR of about 7 to 12 cycles. MiXCR, applied by TCRdb to the 5' RACE reads, yields one record per CDR3 protein. The repertoire holds hundreds of thousands of distinct CDR3 sequences, with 44% as singletons. The sequenced sample was blood. The receptors here all came from a man in his sixties in good health.

This chain joins TRBV29-1 and TRBJ2-4, with 7 bases fitting TRBD1. The CDR3 runs to 15 residues. V shed 7 bases, J shed 3 bases, and the junction held 12 bases outside the gene matches. Per germline, CDR1 SQVTM and CDR2 ANQGSEA. The CDR3 region is CSAVRTGDDKNIQYF. CDR3 nucleotide sequence: TGCAGCGCTGTTAGAACAGGGGACGACAAAAACATTCAGTACTTC.

The rearrangement joins TRBV12-3 or TRBV12-4 to TRBJ2-3, with D possibly being TRBD1 (5 bases). Between the trimmed V and J ends, which lost 1 base and 9 bases, there was a span of 8 bases. The CDR3 consists of 12 residues. The CDR3 spells CASSLGGPTQYF. The DNA of the CDR3 is TGTGCCAGCAGTTTAGGGGGCCCGACGCAGTATTTT.

This chain links TRBV4-2 with TRBJ2-7; D unresolved. The CDR3 totals 17 residues. V dropped 8 bases and J dropped 1 base, with 24 bases sitting between them. The germline V gene has CDR1 LGHNA and CDR2 YNFKEQ. In DNA, the CDR3 is TGTGCCAGCCGAGGTAGATCAGTGTACAGAGATTCCTACGAGCAGTACTTC. This translates into CASRGRSVYRDSYEQYF.

This clonotype was counted between two and nine times. As DNA, the CDR3 is TGTGCCAGCAGCCTCTCGGGGCTCTACGAGCAGTACTTC. Protein product: CASSLSGLYEQYF. The rearrangement uses TRBV6-2 or TRBV6-3 and TRBJ2-7; tentatively, D is TRBD1 or TRBD2 (5 bases each). The germline CDR1 and CDR2 sequences are MNHEY and SVGEGT. Trimming cost V 6 bases and J 3 bases, with 12 bases left between them. CDR3 length: 13 residues.

J is TRBJ2-7 and V is TRBV30; TRBD2 aligns across 7 bases. The CDR3 spans 15 residues. The germline gives CDR1 GTSNPN, CDR2 SVGIG (reference sequence). Germline trimming cut 3 bases from V and 2 bases from J; bases unmatched to any gene: 10. Here the CDR3 DNA reads TGTGCCTGGAGCCCTACGTTGGGGGGGGCCTACGAGCAGTACTTC. Translating gives CAWSPTLGGAYEQYF.

The chain employs TRBV7-2 and TRBJ2-5; 8 bases are shared with TRBD2. With V trimmed by 6 bases and J by 5 bases, 8 bases remained unmatched. The length of the CDR3 is 14 residues. Germline V gene data show CDR1 as SGHTA and CDR2 as FQGNSA. CDR3 in amino acids: CASRIGGGTETQYF. The CDR3 region has the DNA TGTGCCAGCAGGATCGGCGGGGGGACGGAGACCCAGTACTTC.

CDR3 region: CASRETQGLDTEAFF. The CDR3 region has the DNA TGTGCCAGCAGAGAAACTCAGGGGTTGGACACTGAAGCTTTCTTT. The V and J genes are TRBV7-2 and TRBJ1-1, with a possible D match to TRBD1 (6 bases). The V end was cut by 6 bases, the J end by 3 bases, with 17 bases between. CDR1 and CDR2 (germline): SGHTA, FQGNSA. CDR3 length: 15 residues.

This chain uses TRBV10-3 with TRBJ2-1; tentative D call: TRBD2 (6 bases). V lost 7 bases, J lost 5 bases, and 15 bases lay in between. The CDR3 length is 14 residues. Germline lookup yields CDR1 ENHRY and CDR2 SYGVKD. The CDR3 here is CAINPGANNNEQFF. The CDR3, as DNA: TGTGCCATCAACCCGGGAGCAAACAACAATGAGCAGTTCTTC.

This clonotype was counted once. The rearrangement joins TRBV6-1 to TRBJ1-1; 9 nucleotides agree with TRBD1. There are 17 residues in the CDR3. Germline V gene lookup returns CDR1 MNHNS and CDR2 SASEGT. V dropped 8 bases and J dropped 0; count of bases not matched to a gene: 13. CDR3 nucleotide sequence: TGTGCCAGCGGGACTAGGGACAGGGTTTTCGTGAACACTGAAGCTTTCTTT. It is translated as CASGTRDRVFVNTEAFF.

This clonotype has at least ten counts. The chain combines TRBV6-2 or TRBV6-3 with TRBJ2-3, with 8 bases identical to TRBD1. V was clipped by 5 bases and J by 0 bases; unmatched bases: 1. The CDR3 totals 14 residues. Germline V gives CDR1 MNHEY, CDR2 SVGEGT. CDR3 DNA: TGTGCCAGCAGTAGGACAGGGAGCACAGATACGCAGTATTTT. Translated: CASSRTGSTDTQYF.

This clonotype was observed a few times. The rearrangement joins TRBV11-2 to TRBJ2-7; D is perhaps TRBD1 (5 bases). Germline V gene data show CDR1 as SGHAT and CDR2 as FQNNGV. The CDR3 is 14 amino acids. V lost 6 bases to trimming and J lost 2 bases, with 14 bases between them. The CDR3 loop is CASSRQQATYEQYF. CDR3 coding DNA: TGTGCCAGCAGTAGACAGCAGGCAACCTACGAGCAGTACTTC.

Only a few counts were recorded for this clonotype. The chain joins TRBV7-9 to TRBJ2-3; TRBD2 matches 10 bases. CDR3 length equals 16 residues. Germline values: CDR1 SEHNR, CDR2 FQNEAQ (reference sequence). Trimming took 10 bases from V and 4 from J; bases not matched to a gene: 14. CDR3 amino acids: CATSSGLAGVADTQYF. The CDR3 nucleotides read TGTGCCACCTCCTCCGGGCTAGCGGGGGTCGCAGATACGCAGTATTTT. The full variable domain, rest sourced from reference TRBV7-9 and TRBJ2-3, is DTGVSQNPRHKITKRGQNVTFRCDPISEHNRLYWYRQTLGQGPEFLTYFQNEAQLEKSRLLSDRFSAERPKGSFSTLEIQRTEQGDSAMYLCATSSGLAGVADTQYFGPGTRLTVL.

CDR3: CASSLRARGAEAFF. CDR3 in DNA: TGTGCCAGCAGCCTACGGGCCCGGGGAGCTGAAGCTTTCTTT. The rearrangement joins TRBV13 to TRBJ1-1; D is uncertain. Germline loops: CDR1 PRHDT, CDR2 FYEKMQ (reference sequence). Trimming shortened V by 5 bases and J by 6 bases, and 16 bases separated the two germline ends. The CDR3 consists of 14 residues.

The table lists this clonotype with a few counts. An end of the junction does not agree with germline; a read error may underlie this. CDR3 residues: CVSSDWGGQGEFQPQHF. CDR3 DNA: TGTGTCAGCAGTGACTGGGGGGGACAGGGCGAGTTTCAGCCCCAGCATTTT. The rearrangement links TRBV6-1 to TRBJ1-5; 9 bases line up with TRBD1. The CDR3 length is 17 residues. CDR1 and CDR2 from the germline V gene are MNHNS and SASEGT.